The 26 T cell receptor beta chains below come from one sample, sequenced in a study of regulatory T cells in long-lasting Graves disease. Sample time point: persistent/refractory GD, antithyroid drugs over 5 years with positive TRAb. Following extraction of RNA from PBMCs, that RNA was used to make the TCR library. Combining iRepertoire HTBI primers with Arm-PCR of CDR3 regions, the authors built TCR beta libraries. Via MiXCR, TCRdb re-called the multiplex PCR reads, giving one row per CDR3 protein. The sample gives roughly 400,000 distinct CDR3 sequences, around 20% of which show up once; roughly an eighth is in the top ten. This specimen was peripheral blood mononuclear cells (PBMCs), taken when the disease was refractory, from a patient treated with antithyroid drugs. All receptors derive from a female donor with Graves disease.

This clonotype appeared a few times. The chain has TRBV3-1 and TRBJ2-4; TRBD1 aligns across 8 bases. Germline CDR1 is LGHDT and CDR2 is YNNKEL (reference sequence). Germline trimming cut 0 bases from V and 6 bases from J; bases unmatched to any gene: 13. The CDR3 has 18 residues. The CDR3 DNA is TGTGCCAGCAGCCAAGACGGGACAGGAGTGGTCATTGGAAACATTCAGTACTTC. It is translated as CASSQDGTGVVIGNIQYF. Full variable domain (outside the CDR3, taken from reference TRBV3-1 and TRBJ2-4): DTAVSQTPKYLVTQMGNDKSIKCEQNLGHDTMYWYKQDSKKFLKIMFSYNNKELIINETVPNRFSPKSPDKAHLNLHINSLELGDSAVYFCASSQDGTGVVIGNIQYFGAGTRLSVL.

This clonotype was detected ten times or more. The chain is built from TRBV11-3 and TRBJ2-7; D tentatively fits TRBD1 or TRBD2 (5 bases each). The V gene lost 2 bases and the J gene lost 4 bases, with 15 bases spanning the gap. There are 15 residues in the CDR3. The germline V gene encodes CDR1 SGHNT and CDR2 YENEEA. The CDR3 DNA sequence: TGTGCCAGCAGCTTAAGAGGGGACGGATCTTACGAGCAGTACTTC. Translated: CASSLRGDGSYEQYF.

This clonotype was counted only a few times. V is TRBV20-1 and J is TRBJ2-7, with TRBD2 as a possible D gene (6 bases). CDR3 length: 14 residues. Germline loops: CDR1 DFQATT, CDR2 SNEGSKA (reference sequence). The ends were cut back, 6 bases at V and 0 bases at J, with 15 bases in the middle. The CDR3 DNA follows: TGCAGTGCCCTTAGCGGAGAGAGCTCCTACGAGCAGTACTTC. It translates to CSALSGESSYEQYF.

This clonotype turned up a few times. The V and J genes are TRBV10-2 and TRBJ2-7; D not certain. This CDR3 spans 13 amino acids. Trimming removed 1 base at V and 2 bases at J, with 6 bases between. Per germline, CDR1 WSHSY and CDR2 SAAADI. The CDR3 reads CASSEFPAYEQYF. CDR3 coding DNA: TGCGCCAGCAGTGAGTTTCCAGCCTACGAGCAGTACTTC.

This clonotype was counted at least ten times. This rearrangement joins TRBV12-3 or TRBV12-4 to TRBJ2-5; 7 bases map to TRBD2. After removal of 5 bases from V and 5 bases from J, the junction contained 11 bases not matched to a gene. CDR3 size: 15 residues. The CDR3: CASSLGGMGYETQYF. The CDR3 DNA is TGTGCCAGCAGTCTCGGGGGGATGGGTTATGAGACCCAGTACTTC.

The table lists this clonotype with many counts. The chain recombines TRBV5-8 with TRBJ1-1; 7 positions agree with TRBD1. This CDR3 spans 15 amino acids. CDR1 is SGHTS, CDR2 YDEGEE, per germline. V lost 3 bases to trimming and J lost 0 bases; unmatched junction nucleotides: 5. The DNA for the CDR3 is TGTGCCAGCAGCTCTTACGGGACAGTGAACACTGAAGCTTTCTTT. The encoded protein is CASSSYGTVNTEAFF.

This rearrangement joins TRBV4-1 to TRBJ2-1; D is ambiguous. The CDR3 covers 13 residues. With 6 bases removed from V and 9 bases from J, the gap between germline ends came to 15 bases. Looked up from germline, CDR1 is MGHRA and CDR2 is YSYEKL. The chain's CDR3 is CASSFPARSEQFF. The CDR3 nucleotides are TGCGCCAGCAGTTTTCCGGCGCGGAGTGAGCAGTTCTTC.

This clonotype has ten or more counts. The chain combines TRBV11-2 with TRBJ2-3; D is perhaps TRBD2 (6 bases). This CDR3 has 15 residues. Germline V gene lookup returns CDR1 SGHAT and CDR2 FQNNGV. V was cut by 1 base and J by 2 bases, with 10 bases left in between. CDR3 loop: CASSLVGGLTDTQYF. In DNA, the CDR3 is TGTGCCAGCAGCTTAGTTGGGGGACTCACAGATACGCAGTATTTT.

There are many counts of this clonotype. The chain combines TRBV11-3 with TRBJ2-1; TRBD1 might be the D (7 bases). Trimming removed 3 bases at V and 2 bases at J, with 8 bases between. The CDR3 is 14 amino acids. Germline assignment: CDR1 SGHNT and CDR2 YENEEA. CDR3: CASSFRGAYNEQFF. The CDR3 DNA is TGTGCCAGCAGCTTCAGGGGGGCCTACAATGAGCAGTTCTTC.

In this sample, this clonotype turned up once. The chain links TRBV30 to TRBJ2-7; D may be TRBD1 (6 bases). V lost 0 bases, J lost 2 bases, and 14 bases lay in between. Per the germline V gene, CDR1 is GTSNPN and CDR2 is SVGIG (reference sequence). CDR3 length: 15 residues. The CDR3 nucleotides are TGTGCCTGGAGTGTACGAACAGGGAGACCCTACGAGCAGTACTTC. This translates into CAWSVRTGRPYEQYF.

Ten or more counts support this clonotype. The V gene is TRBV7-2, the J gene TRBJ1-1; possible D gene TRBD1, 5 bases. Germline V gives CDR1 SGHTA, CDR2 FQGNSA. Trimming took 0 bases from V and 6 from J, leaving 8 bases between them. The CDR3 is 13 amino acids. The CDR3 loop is CASSLAGAAEAFF. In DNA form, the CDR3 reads TGTGCCAGCAGCTTAGCAGGGGCAGCTGAAGCTTTCTTT.

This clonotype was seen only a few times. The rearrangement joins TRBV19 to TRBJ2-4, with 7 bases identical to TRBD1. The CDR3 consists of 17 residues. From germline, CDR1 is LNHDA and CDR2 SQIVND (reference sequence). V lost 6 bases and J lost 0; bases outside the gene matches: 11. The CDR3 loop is CASSLRQGRIAKNIQYF. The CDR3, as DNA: TGTGCCAGTAGCCTTAGACAGGGCCGAATAGCCAAAAACATTCAGTACTTC.

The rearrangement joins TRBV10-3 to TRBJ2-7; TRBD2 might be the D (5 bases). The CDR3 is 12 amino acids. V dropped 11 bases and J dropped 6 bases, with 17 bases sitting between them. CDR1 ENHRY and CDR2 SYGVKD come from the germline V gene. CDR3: CAVGVPPSEQYF. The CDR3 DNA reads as TGTGCCGTCGGGGTCCCTCCTAGCGAGCAGTACTTC.

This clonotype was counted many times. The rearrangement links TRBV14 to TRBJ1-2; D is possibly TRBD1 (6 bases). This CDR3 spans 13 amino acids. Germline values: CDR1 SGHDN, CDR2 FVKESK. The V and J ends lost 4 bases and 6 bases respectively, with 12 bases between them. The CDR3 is CASSLQGFHGYTF. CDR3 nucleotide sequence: TGTGCCAGCAGCCTACAGGGATTCCATGGCTACACCTTC.

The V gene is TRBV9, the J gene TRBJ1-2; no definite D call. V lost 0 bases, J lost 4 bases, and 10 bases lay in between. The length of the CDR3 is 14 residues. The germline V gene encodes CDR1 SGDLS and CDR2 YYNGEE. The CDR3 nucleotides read TGTGCCAGCAGCGTAGGTGCGGGCGCCTATGGCTACACCTTC. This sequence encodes CASSVGAGAYGYTF.

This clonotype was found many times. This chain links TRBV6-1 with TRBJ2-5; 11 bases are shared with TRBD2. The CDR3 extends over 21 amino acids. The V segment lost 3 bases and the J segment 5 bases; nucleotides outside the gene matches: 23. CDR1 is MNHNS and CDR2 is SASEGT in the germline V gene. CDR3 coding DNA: TGTGCCAGCAGTGACGGTTTCGGGGAAACTAGCGGGAGTCTCTTGAGCGAGACCCAGTACTTC. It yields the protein CASSDGFGETSGSLLSETQYF.

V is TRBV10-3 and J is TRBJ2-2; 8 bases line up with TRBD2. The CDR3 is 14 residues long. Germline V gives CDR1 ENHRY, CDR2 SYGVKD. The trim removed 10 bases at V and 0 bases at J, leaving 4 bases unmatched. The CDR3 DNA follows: TGTGCCACTTTAGCGGGAACGAACACCGGGGAGCTGTTTTTT. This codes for CATLAGTNTGELFF.

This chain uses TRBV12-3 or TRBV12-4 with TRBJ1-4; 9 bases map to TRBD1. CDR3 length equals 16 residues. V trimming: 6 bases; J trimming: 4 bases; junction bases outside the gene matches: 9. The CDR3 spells CASSPTTGGLNEKLFF. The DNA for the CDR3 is TGTGCCAGCAGCCCTACGACAGGGGGACTTAATGAAAAACTGTTTTTT.

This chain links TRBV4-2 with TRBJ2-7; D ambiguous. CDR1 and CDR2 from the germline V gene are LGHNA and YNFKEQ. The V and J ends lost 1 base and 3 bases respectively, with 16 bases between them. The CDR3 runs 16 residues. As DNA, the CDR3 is TGTGCCAGCAGCCAAGTGTCCGGAGCTACAGTCTACGAGCAGTACTTC. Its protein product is CASSQVSGATVYEQYF.

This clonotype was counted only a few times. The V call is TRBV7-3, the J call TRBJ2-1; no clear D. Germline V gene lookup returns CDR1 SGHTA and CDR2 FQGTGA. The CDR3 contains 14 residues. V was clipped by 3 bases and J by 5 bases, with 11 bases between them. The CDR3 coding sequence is TGTGCCAGCAGCTTCGTAGGTACCCACAATGAGCAGTTCTTC. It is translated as CASSFVGTHNEQFF. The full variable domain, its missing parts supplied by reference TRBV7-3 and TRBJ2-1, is GAGVSQTPSNKVTEKGKYVELRCDPISGHTALYWYRQSLGQGPEFLIYFQGTGAADDSGLPNDRFFAVRPEGSVSTLKIQRTERGDSAVYLCASSFVGTHNEQFFGPGTRLTVL.

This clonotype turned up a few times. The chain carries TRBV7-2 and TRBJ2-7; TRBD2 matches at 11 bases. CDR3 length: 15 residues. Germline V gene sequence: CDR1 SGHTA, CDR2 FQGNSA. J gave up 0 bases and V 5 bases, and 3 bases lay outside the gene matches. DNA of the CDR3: TGTGCCAGCAGCATACTAGCGGGGGTCTCCTACGAGCAGTACTTC. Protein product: CASSILAGVSYEQYF.

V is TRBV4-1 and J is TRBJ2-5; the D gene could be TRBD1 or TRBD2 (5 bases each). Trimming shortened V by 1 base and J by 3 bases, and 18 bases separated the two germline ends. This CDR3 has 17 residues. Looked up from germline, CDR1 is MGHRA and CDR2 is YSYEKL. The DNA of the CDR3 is TGCGCCAGCAGCCAAGGAAGGAGCTACGAGGGGAAAGAGACCCAGTACTTC. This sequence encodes CASSQGRSYEGKETQYF.

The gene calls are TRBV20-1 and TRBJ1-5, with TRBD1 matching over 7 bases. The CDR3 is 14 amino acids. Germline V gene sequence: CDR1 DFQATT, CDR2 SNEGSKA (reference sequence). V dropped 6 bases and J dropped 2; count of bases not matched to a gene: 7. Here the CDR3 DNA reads TGCAGTGCACCGACAGGGATCGGCAATCAGCCCCAGCATTTT. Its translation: CSAPTGIGNQPQHF.

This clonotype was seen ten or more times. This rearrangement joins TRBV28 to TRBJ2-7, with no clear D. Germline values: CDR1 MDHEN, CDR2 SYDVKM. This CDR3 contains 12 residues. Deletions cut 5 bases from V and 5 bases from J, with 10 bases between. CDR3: CASSIPPHEQYF. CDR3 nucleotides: TGTGCCAGCAGTATCCCACCCCACGAGCAGTACTTC.

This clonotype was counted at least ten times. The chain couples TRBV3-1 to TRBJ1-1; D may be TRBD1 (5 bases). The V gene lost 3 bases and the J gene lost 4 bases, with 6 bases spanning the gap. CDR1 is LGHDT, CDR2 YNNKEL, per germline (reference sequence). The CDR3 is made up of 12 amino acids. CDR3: CASSQGLTEAFF. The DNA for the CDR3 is TGTGCCAGCAGCCAGGGGCTCACTGAAGCTTTCTTT.

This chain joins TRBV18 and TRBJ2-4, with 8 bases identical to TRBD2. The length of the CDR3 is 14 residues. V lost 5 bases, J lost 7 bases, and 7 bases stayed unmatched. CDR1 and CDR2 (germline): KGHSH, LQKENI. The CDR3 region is CASSDSGRRNIQYF. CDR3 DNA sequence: TGTGCCAGCTCAGACAGCGGGAGAAGGAACATTCAGTACTTC.